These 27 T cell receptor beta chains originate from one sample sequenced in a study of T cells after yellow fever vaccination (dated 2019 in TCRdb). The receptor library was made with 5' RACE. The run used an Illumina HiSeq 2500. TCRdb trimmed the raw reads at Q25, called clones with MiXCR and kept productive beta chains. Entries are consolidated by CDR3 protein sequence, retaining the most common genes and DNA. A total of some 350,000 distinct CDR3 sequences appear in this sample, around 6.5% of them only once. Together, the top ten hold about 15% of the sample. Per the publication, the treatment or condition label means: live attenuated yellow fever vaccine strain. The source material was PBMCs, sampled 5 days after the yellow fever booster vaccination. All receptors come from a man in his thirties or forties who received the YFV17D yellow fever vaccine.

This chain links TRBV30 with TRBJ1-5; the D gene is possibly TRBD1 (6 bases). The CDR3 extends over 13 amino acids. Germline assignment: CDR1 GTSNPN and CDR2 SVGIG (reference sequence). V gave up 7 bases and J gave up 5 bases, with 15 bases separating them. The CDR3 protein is CASAGGADQPQHF. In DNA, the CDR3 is TGTGCCTCCGCCGGGGGCGCGGATCAGCCCCAGCATTTT.

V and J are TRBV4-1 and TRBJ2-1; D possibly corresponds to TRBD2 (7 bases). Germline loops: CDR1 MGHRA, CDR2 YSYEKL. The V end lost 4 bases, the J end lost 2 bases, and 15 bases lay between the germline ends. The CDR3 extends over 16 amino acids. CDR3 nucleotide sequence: TGCGCCAGCAGCCGACGAGGGGGGGAGACCTACAATGAGCAGTTCTTC. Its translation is CASSRRGGETYNEQFF.

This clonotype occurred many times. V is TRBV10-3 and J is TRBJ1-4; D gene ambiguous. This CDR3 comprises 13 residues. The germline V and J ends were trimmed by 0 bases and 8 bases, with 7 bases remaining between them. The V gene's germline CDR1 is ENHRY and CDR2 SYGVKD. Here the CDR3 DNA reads TGTGCCATCAGTGAGTCAACGGAGGAAAAACTGTTTTTT. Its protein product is CAISESTEEKLFF.

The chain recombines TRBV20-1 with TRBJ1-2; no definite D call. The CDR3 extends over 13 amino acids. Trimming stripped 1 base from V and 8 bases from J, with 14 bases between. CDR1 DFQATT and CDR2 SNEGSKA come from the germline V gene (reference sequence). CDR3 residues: CSARASGGQGYTF. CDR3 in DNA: TGCAGTGCTAGAGCCTCGGGAGGGCAGGGCTACACCTTC.

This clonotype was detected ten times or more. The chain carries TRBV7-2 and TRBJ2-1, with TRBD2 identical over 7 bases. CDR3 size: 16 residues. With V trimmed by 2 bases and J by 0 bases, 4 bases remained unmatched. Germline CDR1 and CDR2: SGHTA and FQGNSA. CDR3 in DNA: TGTGCCAGCAGCTTACTAGCGGTGAGCTCCTACAATGAGCAGTTCTTC. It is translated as CASSLLAVSSYNEQFF. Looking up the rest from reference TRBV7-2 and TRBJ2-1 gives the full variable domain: GAGVSQSPSNKVTEKGKDVELRCDPISGHTALYWYRQSLGQGLEFLIYFQGNSAPDKSGLPSDRFSAERTGGSVSTLTIQRTQQEDSAVYLCASSLLAVSSYNEQFFGPGTRLTVL.

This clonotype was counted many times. DNA for the CDR3: TGTGCCATCAGTGATAGGCTGGGTAGACTAGCCAAAAACATTCAGTACTTC. Its translation is CAISDRLGRLAKNIQYF. The rearrangement uses TRBV10-3 and TRBJ2-4; no firm D call. The CDR3 has 17 amino acids. V dropped 3 bases and J dropped 0 bases, with 15 bases sitting between them. Looked up from germline, CDR1 is ENHRY and CDR2 is SYGVKD.

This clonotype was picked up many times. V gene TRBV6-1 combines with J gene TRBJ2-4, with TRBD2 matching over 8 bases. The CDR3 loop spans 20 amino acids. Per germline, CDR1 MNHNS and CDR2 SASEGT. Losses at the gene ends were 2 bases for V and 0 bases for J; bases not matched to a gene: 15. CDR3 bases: TGTGCCAGCAGTGAATGGGCTAGCGGGCACCACGAAATAGCCAAAAACATTCAGTACTTC. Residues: CASSEWASGHHEIAKNIQYF.

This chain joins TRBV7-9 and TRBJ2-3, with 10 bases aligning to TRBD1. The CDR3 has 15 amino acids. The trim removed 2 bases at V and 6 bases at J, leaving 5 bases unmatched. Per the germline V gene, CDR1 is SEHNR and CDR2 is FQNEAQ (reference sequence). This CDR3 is CASSLLDRGPDTQYF. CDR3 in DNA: TGTGCCAGCAGCTTACTCGACAGGGGGCCCGATACGCAGTATTTT.

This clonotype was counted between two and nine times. CDR3 nucleotides: TGTGCCTGGAGAAGTGCGGGAGCTGGCGAGCAGTACTTC. This translates into CAWRSAGAGEQYF. The chain recombines TRBV30 with TRBJ2-7; 7 bases line up with TRBD2. The CDR3 contains 13 residues. Germline CDR1 GTSNPN, CDR2 SVGIG (reference sequence). Trimming cost V 3 bases and J 6 bases; bases outside gene matches: 8.

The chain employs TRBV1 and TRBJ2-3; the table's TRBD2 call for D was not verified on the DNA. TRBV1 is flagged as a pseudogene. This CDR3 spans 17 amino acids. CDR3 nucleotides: TGCACCAGCAGCCGAGCTAGGGGAGACGGGCCCACAGATACGCAGTATTTT. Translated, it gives CTSSRARGDGPTDTQYF.

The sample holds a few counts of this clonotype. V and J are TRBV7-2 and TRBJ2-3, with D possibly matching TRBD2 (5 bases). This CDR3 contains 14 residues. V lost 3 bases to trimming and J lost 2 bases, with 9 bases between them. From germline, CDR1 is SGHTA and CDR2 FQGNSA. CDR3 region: CASSFLGDTDTQYF. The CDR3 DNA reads TGTGCCAGCAGCTTCCTCGGGGACACAGATACGCAGTATTTT.

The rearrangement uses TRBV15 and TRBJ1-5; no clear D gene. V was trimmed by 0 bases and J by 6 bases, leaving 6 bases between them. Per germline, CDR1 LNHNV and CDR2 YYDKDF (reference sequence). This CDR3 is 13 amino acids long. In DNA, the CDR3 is TGTGCCACCAGCAGAGACATCGGTCAGCCCCAGCATTTT. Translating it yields CATSRDIGQPQHF. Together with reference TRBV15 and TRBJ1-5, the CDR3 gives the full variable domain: DAMVIQNPRYQVTQFGKPVTLSCSQTLNHNVMYWYQQKSSQAPKLLFHYYDKDFNNEADTPDNFQSRRPNTSFCFLDIRSPGLGDTAMYLCATSRDIGQPQHFGDGTRLSIL.

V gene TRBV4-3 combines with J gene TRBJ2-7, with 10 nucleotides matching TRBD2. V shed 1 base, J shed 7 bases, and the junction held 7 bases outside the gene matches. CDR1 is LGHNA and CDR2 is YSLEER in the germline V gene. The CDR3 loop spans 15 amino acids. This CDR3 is CASSQVVAGGFEQYF. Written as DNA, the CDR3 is TGCGCCAGCAGCCAAGTGGTAGCGGGAGGTTTTGAGCAGTACTTC.

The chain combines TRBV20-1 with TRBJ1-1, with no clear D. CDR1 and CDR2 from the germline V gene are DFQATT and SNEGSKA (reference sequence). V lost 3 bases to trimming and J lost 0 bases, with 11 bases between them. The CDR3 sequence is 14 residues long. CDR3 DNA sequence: TGCAGTGCTAGTTGGGCGGACCTGAACACTGAAGCTTTCTTT. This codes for CSASWADLNTEAFF.

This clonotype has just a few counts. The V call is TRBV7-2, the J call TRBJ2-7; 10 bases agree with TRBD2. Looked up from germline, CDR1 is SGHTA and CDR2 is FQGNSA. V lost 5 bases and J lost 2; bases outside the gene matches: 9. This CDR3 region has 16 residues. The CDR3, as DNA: TGTGCCAGCAGCCCAGAGGCTAGCGGGAGACCCTACGAGCAGTACTTC. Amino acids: CASSPEASGRPYEQYF.

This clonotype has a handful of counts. Here the CDR3 reads CSVDWTDLGHGYTF. CDR3 sequence (DNA): TGCAGCGTTGATTGGACAGATTTAGGTCATGGCTACACCTTC. The rearrangement links TRBV29-1 to TRBJ1-2, with D possibly being TRBD1 (6 bases). V lost 3 bases, J lost 6 bases, and 17 bases lay in between. Germline V gene lookup returns CDR1 SQVTM and CDR2 ANQGSEA. The CDR3 consists of 14 residues.

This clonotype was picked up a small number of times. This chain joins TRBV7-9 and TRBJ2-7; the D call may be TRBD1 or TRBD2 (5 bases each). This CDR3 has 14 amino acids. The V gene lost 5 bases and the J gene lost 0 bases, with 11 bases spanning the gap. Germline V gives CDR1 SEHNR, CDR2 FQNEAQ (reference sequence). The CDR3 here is CASSGRGPSYEQYF. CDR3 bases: TGTGCCAGCAGCGGACGGGGCCCCTCCTACGAGCAGTACTTC. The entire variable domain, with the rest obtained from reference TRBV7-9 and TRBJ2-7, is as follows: DTGVSQNPRHKITKRGQNVTFRCDPISEHNRLYWYRQTLGQGPEFLTYFQNEAQLEKSRLLSDRFSAERPKGSFSTLEIQRTEQGDSAMYLCASSGRGPSYEQYFGPGTRLTVT.

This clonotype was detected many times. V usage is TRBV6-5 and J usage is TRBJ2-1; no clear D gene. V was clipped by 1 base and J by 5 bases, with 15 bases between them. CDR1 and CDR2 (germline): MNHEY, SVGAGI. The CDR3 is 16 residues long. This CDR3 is CASSYFLGSPDNEQFF. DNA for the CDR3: TGTGCCAGCAGTTACTTTCTGGGGTCACCTGACAATGAGCAGTTCTTC.

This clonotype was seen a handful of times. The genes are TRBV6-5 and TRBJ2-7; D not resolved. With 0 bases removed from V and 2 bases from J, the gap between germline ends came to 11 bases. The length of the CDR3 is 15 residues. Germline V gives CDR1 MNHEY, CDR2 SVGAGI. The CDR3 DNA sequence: TGTGCCAGCAGTTACTCGAACTCCCTCCCCTACGAGCAGTACTTC. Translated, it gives CASSYSNSLPYEQYF.

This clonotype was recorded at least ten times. The CDR3 sequence: CASSVGASGRTYEQYF. Written as DNA, the CDR3 is TGTGCCAGCAGCGTAGGAGCTAGCGGGAGGACCTACGAGCAGTACTTC. The V gene is TRBV9, the J gene TRBJ2-7, with 11 bases matching TRBD2. Germline lookup yields CDR1 SGDLS and CDR2 YYNGEE. The CDR3 is made up of 16 amino acids. J gave up 2 bases and V 0 bases, and 4 bases lay outside the gene matches.

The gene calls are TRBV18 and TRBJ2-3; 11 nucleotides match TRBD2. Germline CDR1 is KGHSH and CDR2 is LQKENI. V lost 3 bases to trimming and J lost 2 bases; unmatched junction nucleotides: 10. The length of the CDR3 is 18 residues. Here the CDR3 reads CASSPWPSGGNPTDTQYF. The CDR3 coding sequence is TGTGCCAGCTCACCGTGGCCTAGCGGGGGGAACCCCACAGATACGCAGTATTTT.

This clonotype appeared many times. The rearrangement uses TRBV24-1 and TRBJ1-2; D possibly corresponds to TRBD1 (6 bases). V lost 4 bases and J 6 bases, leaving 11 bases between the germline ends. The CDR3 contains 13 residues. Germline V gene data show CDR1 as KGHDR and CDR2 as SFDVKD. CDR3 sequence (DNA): TGTGCCACCAGTGACCCCACAGGGAATGGCTACACCTTC. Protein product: CATSDPTGNGYTF.

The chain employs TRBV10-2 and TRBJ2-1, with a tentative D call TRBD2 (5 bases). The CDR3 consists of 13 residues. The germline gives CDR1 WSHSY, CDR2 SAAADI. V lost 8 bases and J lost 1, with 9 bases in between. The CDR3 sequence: CASQEVSYNEQFF. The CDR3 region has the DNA TGCGCCAGCCAGGAGGTTTCCTACAATGAGCAGTTCTTC.

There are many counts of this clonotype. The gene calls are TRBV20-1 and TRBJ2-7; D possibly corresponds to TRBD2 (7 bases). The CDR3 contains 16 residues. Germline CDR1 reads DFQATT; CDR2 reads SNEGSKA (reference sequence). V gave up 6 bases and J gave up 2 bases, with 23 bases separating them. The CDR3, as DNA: TGCAGTGCCCCTGTCTCTGGGGGGGCATTCGCCTACGAGCAGTACTTC. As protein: CSAPVSGGAFAYEQYF.

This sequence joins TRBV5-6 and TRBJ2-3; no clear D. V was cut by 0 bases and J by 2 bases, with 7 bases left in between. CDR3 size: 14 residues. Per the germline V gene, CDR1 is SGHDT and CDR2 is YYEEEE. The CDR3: CASSLGTYTDTQYF. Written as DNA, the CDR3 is TGTGCCAGCAGCTTGGGTACTTACACAGATACGCAGTATTTT.

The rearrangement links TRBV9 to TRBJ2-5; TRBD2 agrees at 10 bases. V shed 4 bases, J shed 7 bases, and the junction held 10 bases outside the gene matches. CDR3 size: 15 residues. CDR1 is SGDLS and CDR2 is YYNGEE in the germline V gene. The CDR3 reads CASSPGTSAFGTQYF. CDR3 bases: TGTGCCAGCAGCCCCGGGACTAGCGCGTTTGGGACCCAGTACTTC.

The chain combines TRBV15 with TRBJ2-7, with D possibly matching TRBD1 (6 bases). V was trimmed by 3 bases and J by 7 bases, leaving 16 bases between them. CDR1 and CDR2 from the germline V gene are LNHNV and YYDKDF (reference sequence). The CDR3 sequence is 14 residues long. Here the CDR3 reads CATSRAWTQGEQYF. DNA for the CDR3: TGTGCCACCAGCAGGGCATGGACCCAGGGGGAGCAGTACTTC.